This is a list of T cell receptor beta chains from one sample in a study of cytotoxic CD8 clonotypes in ibrutinib-treated CLL. The table came from immunoSEQ multiplex PCR; TCRdb's copy has only in-frame clones and leaves some out. The sample lists more than 11,000 clones; 55% to 75% were seen once. The input for sequencing was PBMCs, taken before ibrutinib treatment. These receptors were taken from a human donor with chronic lymphocytic leukemia. The CDR3 runs from the conserved cysteine through the conserved F or W. A D gene is named only where the DNA matches it firmly. Size values are once, few and many counts, or a class for expanded clones, and some rows have none.

D: TRBD1
size: -
V: TRBV27
J: TRBJ2-3
DNA: TGTGCCAGCAGTTGGGCCGGGACAGGGGGTTCAGATACGCAGTATTTT
CDR3: CASSWAGTGGSDTQYF

D: -
size: few
V: TRBV4-3
J: TRBJ1-1
DNA: TGCGCCAGCAGCTCTCTCAGGGAATTAGGCACTGAAGCTTTCTTT
CDR3: CASSSLRELGTEAFF

D: -
size: -
V: TRBV7-8
J: TRBJ2-7
DNA: TGTGCCAGCAGCTCTAATGGCCACGAGCAGTACTTC
CDR3: CASSSNGHEQYF

D: -
size: -
V: TRBV2
J: TRBJ2-5
DNA: TGTGCCAGCGGGAGGGACAGCGACCAAGAGACCCAGTACTTC
CDR3: CASGRDSDQETQYF

D: TRBD1
size: -
V: TRBV18
J: TRBJ2-7
DNA: TGTGCCAGCTCTTCGGACAGGACCTACGAGCAGTACTTC
CDR3: CASSSDRTYEQYF

D: TRBD2
size: -
V: TRBV19
J: TRBJ2-4
DNA: TGTGCCAGTAGTTTGACTAGCGGCCTCGGGGGTAACATTCAGTACTTC
CDR3: CASSLTSGLGGNIQYF

D: -
size: -
V: TRBV10-3
J: TRBJ2-5
DNA: TGTGCCGGGGCGCGGGGCTGGCAAGAGACCCAGTACTTC
CDR3: CAGARGWQETQYF

D: TRBD2
size: -
V: TRBV7-3
J: TRBJ2-1
DNA: TGTGCCAGCAGCTTATTCGCGGGAGGCTCCTACAATGAGCAGTTCTTC
CDR3: CASSLFAGGSYNEQFF

D: -
size: -
V: TRBV5-1
J: TRBJ1-3
DNA: TGCGCCAGCAGCCCTGCAGTCTCTGGAAACACCATATATTTT
CDR3: CASSPAVSGNTIYF

D: -
size: -
V: TRBV20-1
J: TRBJ1-4
DNA: TGCAGTGCTAGGACAGACGAAAAACTGTTTTTT
CDR3: CSARTDEKLFF

D: -
size: -
V: TRBV7-8
J: TRBJ1-2
DNA: TGTGCCAGCAGCTTAGATGGGCAGAGCCAGGGCTACACCTTC
CDR3: CASSLDGQSQGYTF

D: TRBD2
size: -
V: TRBV5-1
J: TRBJ2-3
DNA: TGCGCCAGCAGCTCAAGGACTAGCGGGAACGCAGATACGCAGTATTTT
CDR3: CASSSRTSGNADTQYF

D: TRBD2
size: -
V: TRBV6-6
J: TRBJ2-1
DNA: TGTGCCAGCAGTGACGGGACTAGATGGGCGGGGTTCTTC
CDR3: CASSDGTRWAGFF

D: -
size: -
V: TRBV4-2
J: TRBJ2-6
DNA: TGTGCCAGCAGCCCGCCCCAACTAGCCCGCTCTGGGGCCAACGTCCTGACTTTC
CDR3: CASSPPQLARSGANVLTF

D: -
size: once
V: TRBV18
J: TRBJ2-2
DNA: TGTGCCAGCTCACCGGGCAGGTTGGACACCGGGGAGCTGTTTTTT
CDR3: CASSPGRLDTGELFF

D: -
size: -
V: TRBV7-3
J: TRBJ2-3
DNA: TGTGCCAGCAGCTTAGGGGCCGGGGGCACAGATACGCAGTATTTT
CDR3: CASSLGAGGTDTQYF

D: -
size: -
V: TRBV28
J: TRBJ2-7
DNA: TGTGCCAGCAGTTTATCTCGGAACGAGCAGTACTTC
CDR3: CASSLSRNEQYF

D: -
size: -
V: TRBV4-2
J: TRBJ2-4
DNA: TGTGCCAGCAGCCAAGGTGGTATGGCGGTCCTTCAGTACTTC
CDR3: CASSQGGMAVLQYF

D: -
size: -
V: TRBV28
J: TRBJ2-5
DNA: TGTGCCAGCAGCCGACCTAGCGCCCAAGAGACCCAGTACTTC
CDR3: CASSRPSAQETQYF

D: -
size: -
V: TRBV19
J: TRBJ2-1
DNA: TGTGCCAGTAGTTTGGGTCCACTAGTGGGCTACAATGAGCAGTTCTTC
CDR3: CASSLGPLVGYNEQFF

D: -
size: -
V: TRBV6-7
J: TRBJ1-6
DNA: TGTGCCAGCAGTTACTGGGGGGCCGGGAACTTTAGGGAGAATTCACCCCTCCACTTT
CDR3: CASSYWGAGNFRENSPLHF

D: TRBD1
size: few
V: TRBV9
J: TRBJ2-5
DNA: TGTGCCAGCAGCGTAAGTGGGGACAGCCAGTACTTC
CDR3: CASSVSGDSQYF

D: -
size: -
V: TRBV9
J: TRBJ1-1
DNA: TGTGCCAGCAGCGTAGGGGCAGGGCTGGGCACTGAAGCTTTCTTT
CDR3: CASSVGAGLGTEAFF

D: TRBD2
size: -
V: TRBV18
J: TRBJ2-7
DNA: TGTGCCAGCTCACCCCCCGGGGGGGGGCGGCTTGGGCAGTACTTC
CDR3: CASSPPGGGRLGQYF

D: TRBD1
size: few
V: TRBV4-3
J: TRBJ1-6
DNA: TGCGCCAGCAGCCAGAGGACGGGACAGGGCGGATCACCCCTCCACTTT
CDR3: CASSQRTGQGGSPLHF

D: -
size: -
V: TRBV7-3
J: TRBJ2-3
DNA: TGTGCCAGCAGTCAAGGTCTTACAGATACGCAGTATTTT
CDR3: CASSQGLTDTQYF

D: -
size: -
V: TRBV7-9
J: TRBJ2-7
DNA: TGTGCCAGCAGCCCACCCCCCCCCGGCGACCCGTACGAGCAGTACTTC
CDR3: CASSPPPPGDPYEQYF

D: -
size: -
V: TRBV5-6
J: TRBJ2-5
DNA: TGTGCCAGCAGGGGCCATAACCAAGAGACCCAGTACTTC
CDR3: CASRGHNQETQYF

D: TRBD1
size: medium-sized
V: TRBV10-2
J: TRBJ1-1
DNA: TGCGCCAGCAGTGACCTACTTGACAGGGGGAACACTGAAGCTTTCTTT
CDR3: CASSDLLDRGNTEAFF

D: -
size: -
V: TRBV7-9
J: TRBJ1-6
DNA: TGTGCCAGCAGCTTACAGGACGGGCGGGCCCTCCACTTT
CDR3: CASSLQDGRALHF

D: TRBD2
size: -
V: TRBV5-4
J: TRBJ2-1
DNA: TGTGCCAGCAGCCCCCCTAGCGGGAGTTCGGATGAGCAGTTCTTC
CDR3: CASSPPSGSSDEQFF